The rows below give T cell receptor beta chains drawn from one sample of a study of cytomegalovirus exposure and HLA in healthy donors. Generated by immunoSEQ multiplex PCR, the TCRdb table keeps only in-frame clones and is missing some. The table records fewer than 150,000 clones, over 75% of them present only once. Material for sequencing was PBMCs. These receptors were taken from a woman aged 18-35 years in good health and CMV-seronegative. The conserved cysteine and the conserved F or W are not part of the CDR3 here. A D gene is named only where the DNA matches it firmly. Some rows have no size entry. The others give once, few or many, or a class for an expanded clone.

D: TRBD1; size: once; J: TRBJ1-4; V: TRBV6-6; CDR3: ASGLTGGASHEKLF
D: NA; size: NA; J: TRBJ2-2; V: TRBV7-9; CDR3: ASSLEGTSNTGELF
D: TRBD2; size: NA; J: TRBJ2-3; V: TRBV7-2; CDR3: ASSLGGADTQY
D: NA; size: NA; J: TRBJ1-2; V: TRBV6-5; CDR3: ASSYGGVAYGYT
D: TRBD2; size: NA; J: TRBJ2-5; V: TRBV7-6; CDR3: ASSLAGGAQY
D: TRBD1; size: NA; J: TRBJ1-1; V: TRBV7-9; CDR3: ASSLRGQEAF
D: TRBD2; size: NA; J: TRBJ2-1; V: TRBV4-2; CDR3: ASSQDEGSGSNEQF
D: TRBD1; size: once; J: TRBJ2-4; V: TRBV19; CDR3: ASSPGQGVDIQY
D: NA; size: NA; J: TRBJ2-1; V: TRBV6-1; CDR3: ASSEAYQILYNEQF
D: NA; size: once; J: TRBJ2-4; V: TRBV7-9; CDR3: ASSTPFGRGGNIQY
D: NA; size: NA; J: TRBJ2-6; V: TRBV2; CDR3: ASSRGSGANVLT
D: NA; size: NA; J: TRBJ1-2; V: TRBV5-4; CDR3: ASTRKPRTEPNYGYT
D: TRBD1; size: NA; J: TRBJ1-2; V: TRBV9; CDR3: ASSALGTAYGYT
D: TRBD1; size: NA; J: TRBJ1-3; V: TRBV7-8; CDR3: ASSTPGQGQSSSGNTIY
D: TRBD1; size: NA; J: TRBJ1-1; V: TRBV5-1; CDR3: ASSWTGGENTEAF
D: NA; size: NA; J: TRBJ1-2; V: TRBV7-8; CDR3: ASSRLALDYGYT
D: TRBD2; size: NA; J: TRBJ2-3; V: TRBV7-9; CDR3: ASSLGTSGTDTQY